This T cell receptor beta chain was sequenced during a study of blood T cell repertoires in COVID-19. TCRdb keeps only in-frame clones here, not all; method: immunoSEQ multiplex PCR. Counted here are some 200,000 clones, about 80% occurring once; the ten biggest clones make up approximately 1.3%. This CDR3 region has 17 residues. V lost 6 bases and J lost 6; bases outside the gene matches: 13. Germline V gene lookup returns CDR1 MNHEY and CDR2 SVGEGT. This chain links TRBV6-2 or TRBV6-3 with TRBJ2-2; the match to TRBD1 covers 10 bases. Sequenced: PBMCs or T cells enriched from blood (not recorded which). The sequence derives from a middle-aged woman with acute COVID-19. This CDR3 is CASSAIPGQGLAGELFF. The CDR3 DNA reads TGTGCCAGCAGCGCTATTCCGGGACAGGGGCTTGCCGGGGAGCTGTTTTTT.